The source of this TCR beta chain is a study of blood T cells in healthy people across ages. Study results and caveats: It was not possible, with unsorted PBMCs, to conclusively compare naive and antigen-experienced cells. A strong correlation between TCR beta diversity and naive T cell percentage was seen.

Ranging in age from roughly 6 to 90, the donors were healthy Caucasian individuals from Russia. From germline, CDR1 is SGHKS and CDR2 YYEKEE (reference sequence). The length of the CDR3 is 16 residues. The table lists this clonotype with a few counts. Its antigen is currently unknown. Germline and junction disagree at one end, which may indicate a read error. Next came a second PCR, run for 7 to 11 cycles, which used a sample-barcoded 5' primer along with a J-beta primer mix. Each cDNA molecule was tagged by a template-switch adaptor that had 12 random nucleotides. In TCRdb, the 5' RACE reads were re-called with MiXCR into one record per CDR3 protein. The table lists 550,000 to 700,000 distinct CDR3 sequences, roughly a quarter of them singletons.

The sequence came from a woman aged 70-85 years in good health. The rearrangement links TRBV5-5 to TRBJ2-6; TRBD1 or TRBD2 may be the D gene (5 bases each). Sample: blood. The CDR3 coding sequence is TGTGCCAGCAGCTTGAGCCCGTCGACCGGGGCCAACGTCCTGGCTTTC. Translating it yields CASSLSPSTGANVLAF.